This T cell receptor beta chain comes out of a study of shared clonotypes between healthy human individuals. Study-wide results and caveats: A few donors had about 5% of their naive CD4 clonotypes in common. Donor clonotype sharing was expected to depend on sequencing depth.

Deletions cut 7 bases from V and 5 bases from J, with 20 bases between. The length of the CDR3 is 14 residues. CDR1 and CDR2 (germline): SQVTM, ANQGSEA. On this clone: Its antigen remains unknown.

Sequencing used immunoSEQ multiplex PCR; TCRdb keeps in-frame clones, though not all of them. The sample includes about 820,000 clones, 90% to 95% of them seen just once. Naive CD8 cells were CD45RO-negative, positively selected for CCR7, excluding terminally differentiated effector memory CD45RA+ cells. The rearrangement links TRBV29-1 to TRBJ2-5; the D gene could be TRBD1 or TRBD2 (5 bases each). Specimen: naive CD8+ T cells sorted from blood. This sequence originates from a man under 40 in good health. DNA for the CDR3: TGCAGCGCCCTATTCCAGGGTGACTATGAGACCCAGTACTTC. Amino acid sequence: CSALFQGDYETQYF.